This T cell receptor (beta chain) was obtained from a study of blood T cell repertoires in COVID-19. The CDR3 sequence is 15 residues long. Trimming cost V 2 bases and J 10 bases; bases outside gene matches: 9. The germline CDR1 and CDR2 sequences are SGHNT and YENEEA. TCRdb's copy holds only in-frame clones and misses some; the assay was immunoSEQ multiplex PCR. Of fewer than 250,000 clones listed, around four fifths are singletons. Input material: peripheral blood. The gene calls are TRBV11-3 and TRBJ2-1; 9 nucleotides align to TRBD2. The TCR comes from a woman aged 55-70 years with active or convalescent COVID-19. CDR3 in amino acids: CASSLRLAGSLEQFF. The CDR3 DNA reads as TGTGCCAGCAGCTTACGTCTAGCGGGGTCCTTGGAGCAGTTCTTC.